This passage covers 24 T cell receptor beta chains from one sample sequenced in a study of shared clonotypes between healthy human individuals. TCRdb's table, derived via immunoSEQ multiplex PCR, lists solely in-frame clones and lacks some. Of about half a million clones in the sample, around 73% are singletons; the top ten hold more than 10%. Input material: PBMCs. These receptors were obtained from a woman in her 40s in good health. Some clones in this sample may be carry-over from other donors' samples.

V gene TRBV28 combines with J gene TRBJ1-2; D is undetermined. Germline V CDR1 and CDR2: MDHEN, SYDVKM. Deletions cut 7 bases from V and 2 bases from J, with 11 bases between. CDR3 length: 13 residues. Written as DNA, the CDR3 is TGTGCCAGCACGAAGGCAGCAAACTATGGCTACACCTTC. Its translation: CASTKAANYGYTF.

The rearrangement uses TRBV29-1 and TRBJ2-1; D perhaps matches TRBD2 (6 bases). Between the trimmed V and J ends, which lost 5 bases and 0 bases, there was a span of 8 bases. This CDR3 is 13 amino acids long. Germline values: CDR1 SQVTM, CDR2 ANQGSEA. The CDR3 reads CSVSGGSYNEQFF. The CDR3 region has the DNA TGCAGCGTTTCCGGGGGCTCCTACAATGAGCAGTTCTTC.

The gene calls are TRBV2 and TRBJ2-1; 7 bases fit TRBD2. V shed 10 bases, J shed 9 bases, and the junction held 9 bases outside the gene matches. The germline V gene has CDR1 SNHLY and CDR2 FYNNEI. The CDR3 length is 12 residues. As DNA, the CDR3 is TGTGCCACCGCCGGGGAGGGGTCTGAGCAGTTCTTC. Its protein is CATAGEGSEQFF.

The chain carries TRBV2 and TRBJ1-2; 8 bases are shared with TRBD1. The junction had 4 bases not matched to a gene; V was cut back by 4 bases and J by 6 bases. The CDR3 runs 13 residues. CDR1 and CDR2 (germline): SNHLY, FYNNEI. The CDR3 coding sequence is TGTGCCAGCAGTGCAGGGGGCGTTAATGGCTACACCTTC. It codes for CASSAGGVNGYTF.

This clone was seen many times. The chain carries TRBV28 and TRBJ2-7; D ambiguous. Germline V gene sequence: CDR1 MDHEN, CDR2 SYDVKM. The CDR3 runs 15 residues. Trimming took 6 bases from V and 0 from J, leaving 15 bases between them. CDR3 sequence (DNA): TGTGCCAGCAGCCCCCCCACCGGGCTCTCCTACGAGCAGTACTTC. It yields the protein CASSPPTGLSYEQYF.

This clone is a singleton in its sample. V usage is TRBV23-1 and J usage is TRBJ1-1; TRBD1 matches 8 bases. TRBV23-1 is placed among ORFs of uncertain function. Trimming cost V 3 bases and J 5 bases; bases outside gene matches: 5. The CDR3 extends over 14 amino acids. CDR3 coding DNA: TGCGCCAGCAGTCACCAGGGGGCGCCGACTGAAGCTTTCTTT. Residues: CASSHQGAPTEAFF.

CDR3 residues: CASSLRTGGYTF. The CDR3, as DNA: TGTGCCAGTAGTCTTAGGACAGGAGGCTACACCTTC. This chain connects TRBV19 to TRBJ1-2; TRBD1 matches at 7 bases. This CDR3 contains 12 residues. The ends lost 5 bases at V and 8 bases at J; junction bases unmatched: 5. From germline, CDR1 is LNHDA and CDR2 SQIVND (reference sequence).

This clone was seen a single time. This sequence joins TRBV29-1 and TRBJ2-1; possible D gene TRBD1, 6 bases. Germline lookup yields CDR1 SQVTM and CDR2 ANQGSEA. The V and J ends lost 5 bases and 1 base respectively, with 21 bases between them. CDR3 length equals 17 residues. CDR3 bases: TGCAGCGTTCCCCTCGGTCCGGGACAAGAGTCCTACAATGAGCAGTTCTTC. It translates to CSVPLGPGQESYNEQFF.

About this clone itself: A read error is possible here, since a much larger clone lies one base away. This same CDR3 is encoded by further DNA sequences in the sample. The chain couples TRBV28 to TRBJ1-5; D not certain. V was cut by 6 bases and J by 5 bases, with 11 bases left in between. The CDR3 contains 13 residues. The germline V gene has CDR1 MDHEN and CDR2 SYDVKM. DNA of the CDR3: TGTGCCAGCAGCTTAACGTGGGATCAGCCCCAGCATTTT. It codes for CASSLTWDQPQHF. Together with reference TRBV28 and TRBJ1-5, the CDR3 gives the full variable domain: DVKVTQSSRYLVKRTGEKVFLECVQDMDHENMFWYRQDPGLGLRLIYFSYDVKMKEKGDIPEGYSVSREKKERFSLILESASTNQTSMYLCASSLTWDQPQHFGDGTRLSIL.

The genes are TRBV5-1 and TRBJ1-2; the D is unclear. The V gene's germline CDR1 is SGHRS and CDR2 YFSETQ. The CDR3 is 14 amino acids. V was trimmed by 4 bases and J by 1 base, leaving 11 bases between them. The CDR3 nucleotides are TGCGCCAGCAGCGAGAGCCGGATTAACTATGGCTACACCTTC. This encodes CASSESRINYGYTF.

This clone was counted between two and nine times. This chain joins TRBV27 and TRBJ1-5; no clear D. The V gene's germline CDR1 is MNHEY and CDR2 SMNVEV (reference sequence). V was trimmed by 4 bases and J by 5 bases, leaving 9 bases between them. The CDR3 extends over 13 amino acids. The CDR3 sequence: CASSSRRYQPQHF. The CDR3 nucleotides read TGTGCCAGCAGTTCCCGCCGGTATCAGCCCCAGCATTTT.

The genes are TRBV5-1 and TRBJ2-1; 13 bases are shared with TRBD2. Germline trimming cut 3 bases from V and 6 bases from J; bases unmatched to any gene: 3. There are 15 residues in the CDR3. Germline values: CDR1 SGHRS, CDR2 YFSETQ. The CDR3 reads CASSSGLAGSNEQFF. In nucleotides, the CDR3 is TGCGCCAGCAGCTCGGGACTAGCGGGGTCCAATGAGCAGTTCTTC.

Of note for this clone: A far larger clone is one nucleotide away, so this likely arose from a read error. Within the sample, other DNA sequences also encode this same CDR3. The chain recombines TRBV4-2 with TRBJ2-7; weak D call: TRBD2 (6 bases). Germline CDR1 and CDR2: LGHNA and YNFKEQ. V dropped 1 base and J dropped 0 bases, with 10 bases sitting between them. This CDR3 has 15 residues. The CDR3 is CASSQGQDYSYEQYF. The CDR3 nucleotides read TGTGCCAGCAGCCAAGGTCAGGACTACTCCTACGAGCAGTACTTC.

CDR3 loop: CASSPRQGTYEQYF. The CDR3 DNA reads as TGTGCCAGCAGCCCCAGACAGGGGACCTACGAGCAGTACTTC. This sequence joins TRBV14 and TRBJ2-5, with 8 bases identical to TRBD1. The end of the DNA aligns better with TRBJ2-7, so the J call may be wrong. Germline assignment: CDR1 SGHDN and CDR2 FVKESK. The CDR3 length is 14 residues.

This clone appeared a few times. The chain employs TRBV19 and TRBJ2-7; no clear D. Germline loops: CDR1 LNHDA, CDR2 SQIVND (reference sequence). Trimming stripped 4 bases from V and 1 base from J, with 11 bases between. The CDR3 is made up of 14 amino acids. The CDR3 protein is CASSKGPRSYEQYF. CDR3 coding DNA: TGTGCCAGTAGTAAGGGCCCGCGGTCCTACGAGCAGTACTTC.

This clone was counted only a few times. The chain recombines TRBV28 with TRBJ1-4; tentative D call: TRBD1 (5 bases). Germline values: CDR1 MDHEN, CDR2 SYDVKM. The ends were cut back, 8 bases at V and 4 bases at J, with 14 bases in the middle. This CDR3 region has 14 residues. The CDR3 spells CASAPAGGNEKLFF. The CDR3 DNA sequence: TGTGCCAGCGCTCCCGCGGGGGGTAATGAAAAACTGTTTTTT.

This clone was recorded once. The genes are TRBV5-4 and TRBJ2-3; a weak D match, TRBD1 (6 bases). Germline V gives CDR1 SGHNT, CDR2 YYREEE (reference sequence). The CDR3 covers 16 residues. V lost 4 bases to trimming and J lost 6 bases, with 21 bases between them. The CDR3 loop is CASSPPPGQTGDTQYF. CDR3 coding DNA: TGTGCCAGCAGCCCACCGCCCGGACAGACTGGGGATACGCAGTATTTT.

This chain joins TRBV5-4 and TRBJ2-1; possibly TRBD1 or TRBD2 for D (5 bases each). V lost 0 bases and J lost 7, with 11 bases in between. Per the germline V gene, CDR1 is SGHNT and CDR2 is YYREEE (reference sequence). There are 14 residues in the CDR3. CDR3 DNA sequence: TGTGCCAGCAGCTTGGTACGGGACCGGAATGAGCAGTTCTTC. Its protein is CASSLVRDRNEQFF.

The J gene is TRBJ2-1, the V gene TRBV7-8; TRBD2 aligns across 10 bases. J gave up 10 bases and V 1 base, and 7 bases lay outside the gene matches. Per the germline V gene, CDR1 is SGHVS and CDR2 is FQNEAQ. This CDR3 is built from 15 residues. The chain's CDR3 is CASSLVLAGAGEQFF. CDR3 DNA sequence: TGTGCCAGCAGCTTAGTCCTAGCGGGAGCCGGAGAGCAGTTCTTC. Filled out from reference TRBV7-8 and TRBJ2-1, the complete variable domain reads GAGVSQSPRYKVAKRGQDVALRCDPISGHVSLFWYQQALGQGPEFLTYFQNEAQLDKSGLPSDRFFAERPEGSVSTLKIQRTQQEDSAVYLCASSLVLAGAGEQFFGPGTRLTVL.

This chain joins TRBV7-9 and TRBJ2-7; 10 nucleotides match TRBD1. The V and J ends lost 3 bases and 9 bases, in that order; junction bases with no gene match: 11. Germline CDR1 and CDR2: SEHNR and FQNEAQ (reference sequence). The CDR3 totals 15 residues. For the CDR3, the DNA is TGTGCCAGCAGCTTCTCCGGGACAGGGGCGCCACGGCAGTACTTC. Protein: CASSFSGTGAPRQYF. The full variable domain, with the rest looked up from reference TRBV7-9 and TRBJ2-7, is DTGVSQNPRHKITKRGQNVTFRCDPISEHNRLYWYRQTLGQGPEFLTYFQNEAQLEKSRLLSDRFSAERPKGSFSTLEIQRTEQGDSAMYLCASSFSGTGAPRQYFGPGTRLTVT.

The chain employs TRBV5-1 and TRBJ2-1; no reliable D call. There are 14 residues in the CDR3. The germline gives CDR1 SGHRS, CDR2 YFSETQ. Trimming cost V 0 bases and J 10 bases, with 14 bases left between them. The CDR3 here is CASSLAQSTAEQFF. The DNA for the CDR3 is TGCGCCAGCAGCTTGGCCCAATCAACAGCGGAGCAGTTCTTC.

The rearrangement links TRBV7-9 to TRBJ2-7, with 9 positions matching TRBD2. This CDR3 has 15 residues. Germline values: CDR1 SEHNR, CDR2 FQNEAQ (reference sequence). J lost 4 bases, V lost 5 bases, and 9 bases had no gene match. CDR3 in amino acids: CASSLGTSWPYEQYF. CDR3 nucleotides: TGTGCCAGCAGCCTAGGGACTAGCTGGCCGTACGAGCAGTACTTC.

This clone appeared once. The gene calls are TRBV5-4 and TRBJ2-1, with D perhaps TRBD1 (5 bases). The CDR3 is 17 amino acids. Germline assignment: CDR1 SGHNT and CDR2 YYREEE (reference sequence). Trimming took off 1 base at V and 0 bases at J, with 14 bases between the two ends. The CDR3 DNA is TGTGCCAGCAGCTTGAGTTTGGCCGACAGCTCCTACAATGAGCAGTTCTTC. This sequence encodes CASSLSLADSSYNEQFF.

V gene TRBV5-6 combines with J gene TRBJ2-7, with a weak D call TRBD2 (5 bases). The V gene's germline CDR1 is SGHDT and CDR2 YYEEEE. V lost 7 bases to trimming and J lost 5 bases, with 22 bases between them. The CDR3 length is 15 residues. The CDR3 DNA follows: TGTGCCAGCGGGGAAGCGGCCGCACGATTGGACGAGCAGTACTTC. This codes for CASGEAAARLDEQYF.